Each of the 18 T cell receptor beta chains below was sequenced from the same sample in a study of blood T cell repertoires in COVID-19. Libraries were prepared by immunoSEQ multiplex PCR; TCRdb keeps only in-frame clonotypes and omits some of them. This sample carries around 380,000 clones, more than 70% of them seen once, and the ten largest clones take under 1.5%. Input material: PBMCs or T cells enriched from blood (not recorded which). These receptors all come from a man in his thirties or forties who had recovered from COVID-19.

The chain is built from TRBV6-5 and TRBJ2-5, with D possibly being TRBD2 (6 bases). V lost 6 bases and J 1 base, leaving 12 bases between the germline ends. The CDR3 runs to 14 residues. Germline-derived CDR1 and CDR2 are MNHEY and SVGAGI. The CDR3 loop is CASSLARGQETQYF. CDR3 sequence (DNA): TGTGCCAGCAGCCTAGCGCGGGGCCAAGAGACCCAGTACTTC.

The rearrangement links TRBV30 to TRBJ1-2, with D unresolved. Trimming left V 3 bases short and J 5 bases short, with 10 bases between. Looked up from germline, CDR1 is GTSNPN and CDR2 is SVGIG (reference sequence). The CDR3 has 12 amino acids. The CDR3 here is CAWSLHTYGYTF. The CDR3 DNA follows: TGTGCCTGGAGCCTTCACACGTATGGCTACACCTTC.

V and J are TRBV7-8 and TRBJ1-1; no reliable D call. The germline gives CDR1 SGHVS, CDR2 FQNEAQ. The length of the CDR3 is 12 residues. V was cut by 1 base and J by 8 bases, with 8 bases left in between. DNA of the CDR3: TGTGCCAGCAGCTTAGGTTTTTTAGAAGCTTTCTTT. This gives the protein CASSLGFLEAFF.

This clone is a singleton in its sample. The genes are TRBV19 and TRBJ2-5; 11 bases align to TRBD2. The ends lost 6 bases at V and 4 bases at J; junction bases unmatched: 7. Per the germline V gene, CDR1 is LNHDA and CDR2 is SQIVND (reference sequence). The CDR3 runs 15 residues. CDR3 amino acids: CASSLSGGVRETQYF. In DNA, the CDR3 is TGTGCCAGTAGCCTTAGCGGGGGGGTCCGAGAGACCCAGTACTTC.

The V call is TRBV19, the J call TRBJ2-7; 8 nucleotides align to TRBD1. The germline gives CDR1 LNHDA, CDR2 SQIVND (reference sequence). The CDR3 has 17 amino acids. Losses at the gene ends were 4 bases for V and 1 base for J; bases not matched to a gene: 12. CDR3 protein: CASSTQRQGLRSYEQYF. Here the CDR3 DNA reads TGTGCCAGTAGTACACAACGACAGGGGTTAAGATCCTACGAGCAGTACTTC.

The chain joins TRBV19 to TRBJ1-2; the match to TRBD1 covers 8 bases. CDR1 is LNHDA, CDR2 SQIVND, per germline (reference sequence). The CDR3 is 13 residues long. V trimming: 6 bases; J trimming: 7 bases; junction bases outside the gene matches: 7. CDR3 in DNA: TGTGCCAGTAGAGAGACAGGGGCTGGTGGCTACACCTTC. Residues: CASRETGAGGYTF.

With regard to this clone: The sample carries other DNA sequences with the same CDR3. The CDR3 loop is CASRPGQGLNTEAFF. DNA of the CDR3: TGTGCCAGCAGACCGGGACAGGGGTTGAACACTGAAGCTTTCTTT. The chain joins TRBV6-4 to TRBJ1-1, with TRBD1 matching over 10 bases. Per germline, CDR1 MRHNA and CDR2 SNTAGT. V gave up 6 bases and J gave up 0 bases; unmatched junction bases: 4. This CDR3 contains 15 residues.

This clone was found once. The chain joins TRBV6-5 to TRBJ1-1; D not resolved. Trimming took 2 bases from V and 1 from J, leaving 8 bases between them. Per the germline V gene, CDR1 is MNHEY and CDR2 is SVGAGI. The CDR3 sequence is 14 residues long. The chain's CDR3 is CASSYATQNTEAFF. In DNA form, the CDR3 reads TGTGCCAGCAGTTACGCAACACAGAACACTGAAGCTTTCTTT.

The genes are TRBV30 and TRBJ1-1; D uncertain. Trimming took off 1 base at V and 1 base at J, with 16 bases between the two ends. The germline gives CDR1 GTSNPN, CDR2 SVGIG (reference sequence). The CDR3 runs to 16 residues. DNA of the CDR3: TGTGCCTGGAGTGGGCAGACTACTTCTTGGAACACTGAAGCTTTCTTT. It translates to CAWSGQTTSWNTEAFF.

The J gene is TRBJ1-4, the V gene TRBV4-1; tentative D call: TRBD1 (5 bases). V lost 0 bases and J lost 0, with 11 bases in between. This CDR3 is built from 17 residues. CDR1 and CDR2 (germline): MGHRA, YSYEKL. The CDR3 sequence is CASSQEVGLATNEKLFF. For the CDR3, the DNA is TGCGCCAGCAGCCAAGAGGTGGGGCTCGCAACTAATGAAAAACTGTTTTTT.

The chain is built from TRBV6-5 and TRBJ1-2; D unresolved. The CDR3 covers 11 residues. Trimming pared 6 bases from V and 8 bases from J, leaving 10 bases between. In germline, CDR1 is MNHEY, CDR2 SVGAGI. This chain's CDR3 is CASSTSRGYTF. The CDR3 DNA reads TGTGCCAGCAGCACGAGCAGGGGCTACACCTTC.

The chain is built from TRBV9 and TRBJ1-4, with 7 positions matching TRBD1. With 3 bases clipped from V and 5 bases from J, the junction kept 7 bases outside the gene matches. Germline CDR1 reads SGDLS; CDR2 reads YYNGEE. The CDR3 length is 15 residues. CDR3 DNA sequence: TGTGCCAGCAGCGCGGGGACAGCGCTCAATGAAAAACTGTTTTTT. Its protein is CASSAGTALNEKLFF.

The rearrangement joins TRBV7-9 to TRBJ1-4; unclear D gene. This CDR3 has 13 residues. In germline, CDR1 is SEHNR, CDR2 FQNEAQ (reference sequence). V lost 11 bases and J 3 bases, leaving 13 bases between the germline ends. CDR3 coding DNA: TGTGCCGAGGGTCAGGTCCCTAATGAAAAACTGTTTTTT. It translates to CAEGQVPNEKLFF.

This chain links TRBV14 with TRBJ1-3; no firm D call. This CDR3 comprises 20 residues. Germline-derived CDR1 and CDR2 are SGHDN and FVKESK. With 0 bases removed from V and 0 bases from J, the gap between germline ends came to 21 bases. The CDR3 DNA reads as TGTGCCAGCAGCCAAGATGAGATTTATGAGTTATATTCCTCTGGAAACACCATATATTTT. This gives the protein CASSQDEIYELYSSGNTIYF.

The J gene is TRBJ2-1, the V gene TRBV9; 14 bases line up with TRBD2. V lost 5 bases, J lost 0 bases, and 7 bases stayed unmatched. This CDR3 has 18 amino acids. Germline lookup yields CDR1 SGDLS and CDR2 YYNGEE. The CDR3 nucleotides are TGTGCCAGCAGTCGCTGGACTAGCGGGGGGAGCTCCTACAATGAGCAGTTCTTC. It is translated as CASSRWTSGGSSYNEQFF.

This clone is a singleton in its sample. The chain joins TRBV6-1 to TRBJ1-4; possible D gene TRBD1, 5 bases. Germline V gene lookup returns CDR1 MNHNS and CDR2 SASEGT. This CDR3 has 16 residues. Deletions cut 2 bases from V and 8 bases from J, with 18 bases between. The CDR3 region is CASSEYRGGTGEKLFF. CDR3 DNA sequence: TGTGCCAGCAGTGAATATCGGGGCGGGACGGGGGAAAAACTGTTTTTT.

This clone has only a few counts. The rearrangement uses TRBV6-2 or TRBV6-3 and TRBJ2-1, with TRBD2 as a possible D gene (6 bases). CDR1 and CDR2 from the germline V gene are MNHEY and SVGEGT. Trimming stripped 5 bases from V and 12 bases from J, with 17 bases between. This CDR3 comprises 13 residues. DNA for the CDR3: TGTGCCAGCAGTCCCCAAAGGACTATGAGGCAGTTCTTC. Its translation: CASSPQRTMRQFF.

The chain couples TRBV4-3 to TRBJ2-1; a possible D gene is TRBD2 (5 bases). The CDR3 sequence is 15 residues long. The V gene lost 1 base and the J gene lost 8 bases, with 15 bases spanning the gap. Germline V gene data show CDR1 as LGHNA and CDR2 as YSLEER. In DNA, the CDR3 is TGCGCCAGCAGCCAAGCTCTAGCTTTTTCGGATGAGCAGTTCTTC. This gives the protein CASSQALAFSDEQFF.